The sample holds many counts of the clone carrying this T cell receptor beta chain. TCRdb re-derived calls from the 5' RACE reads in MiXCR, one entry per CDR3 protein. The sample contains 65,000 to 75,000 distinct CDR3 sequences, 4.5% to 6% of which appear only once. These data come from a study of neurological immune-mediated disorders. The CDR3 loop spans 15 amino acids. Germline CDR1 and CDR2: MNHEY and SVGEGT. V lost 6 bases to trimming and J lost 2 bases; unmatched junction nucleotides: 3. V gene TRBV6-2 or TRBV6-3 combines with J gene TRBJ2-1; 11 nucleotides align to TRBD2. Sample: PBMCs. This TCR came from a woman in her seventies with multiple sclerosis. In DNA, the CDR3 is TGTGCCAGCAGCGGGGGACTAGCGGCCTACAATGAGCAGTTCTTC. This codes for CASSGGLAAYNEQFF.